This TCR beta chain was observed in a study of TIL therapy for anti-PD-1-resistant metastatic lung cancer. Sequencing used immunoSEQ v3. Measured with immunoSEQ multiplex PCR; TCRdb has only the in-frame clones, and not every one. The data hold over 6,000 clones, with 66% observed a single time. Germline loops: CDR1 KGHDR, CDR2 SFDVKD. V shed 9 bases and J 0 bases; nucleotides not matched to a gene: 5. There are 15 residues in the CDR3. The time point was: pre-treatment sample, taken before nivolumab and TIL therapy. Most excised metastases sampled were pleural nodules or supraclavicular lymph nodes. This TCR was sampled from a person aged 25-80 years with non-small cell lung cancer. Here the sequenced sample was tumor tissue, taken at baseline. J is TRBJ2-5 and V is TRBV24-1, with TRBD2 matching 11 bases. Written as DNA, the CDR3 is TGTGCCACCGCTGGTAGCGGGGGGGACCAAGAGACCCAGTACTTC. This encodes CATAGSGGDQETQYF.